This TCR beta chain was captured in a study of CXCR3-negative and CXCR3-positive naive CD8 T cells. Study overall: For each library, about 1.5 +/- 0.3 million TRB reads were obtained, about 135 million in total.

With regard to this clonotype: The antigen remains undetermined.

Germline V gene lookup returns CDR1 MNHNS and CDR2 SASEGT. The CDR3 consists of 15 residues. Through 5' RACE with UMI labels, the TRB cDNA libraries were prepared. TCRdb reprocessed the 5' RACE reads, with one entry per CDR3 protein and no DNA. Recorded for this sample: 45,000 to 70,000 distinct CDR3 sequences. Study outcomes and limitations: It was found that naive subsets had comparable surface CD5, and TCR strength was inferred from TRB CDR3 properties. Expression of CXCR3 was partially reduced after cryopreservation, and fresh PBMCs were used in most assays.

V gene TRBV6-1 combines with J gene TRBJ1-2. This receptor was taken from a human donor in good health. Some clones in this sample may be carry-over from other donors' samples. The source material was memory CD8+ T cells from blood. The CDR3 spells CASSEIDGTNYGYTF.